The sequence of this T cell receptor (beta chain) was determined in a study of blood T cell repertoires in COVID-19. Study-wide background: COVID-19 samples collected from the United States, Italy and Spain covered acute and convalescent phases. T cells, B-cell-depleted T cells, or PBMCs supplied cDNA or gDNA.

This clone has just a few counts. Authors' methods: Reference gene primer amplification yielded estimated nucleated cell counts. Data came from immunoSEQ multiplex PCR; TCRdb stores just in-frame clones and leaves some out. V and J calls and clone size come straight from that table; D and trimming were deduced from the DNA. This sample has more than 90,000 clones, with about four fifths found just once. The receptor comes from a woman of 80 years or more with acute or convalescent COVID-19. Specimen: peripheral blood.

The CDR3 region is CASSQGTSGRYGGTDTQYF. DNA for the CDR3: TGCGCCAGCAGCCAAGGGACTAGCGGGAGATATGGGGGCACAGATACGCAGTATTTT. The chain is built from TRBV4-3 and TRBJ2-3; 13 nucleotides line up with TRBD2. Germline V lookup: CDR1 LGHNA, CDR2 YSLEER. CDR3 length: 19 residues. V trimming: 1 base; J trimming: 1 base; junction bases outside the gene matches: 8.